This TCR beta chain was documented in a study of T cell repertoires in cytomegalovirus infection. This clonotype was seen more than once but under ten times. Its antigen is unidentified. The CDR3 is 15 residues long. The V end was cut by 0 bases, the J end by 5 bases, with 14 bases between. Germline loops: CDR1 SGDLS, CDR2 YYNGEE. TCRdb used MiXCR to reprocess the reads, holding one entry per CDR3 protein. The data hold fewer than 950,000 distinct CDR3 sequences, with around a third observed a single time. The material was cultured CD8+ T cells from PBMCs, obtained from culture after CMV antigen stimulation. The TCR was taken from a human donor in good health (CMV status not recorded). Some clones in this sample may be carry-over from other donors' samples. The chain employs TRBV9 and TRBJ2-5; D remains ambiguous. The CDR3 DNA reads TGTGCCAGCAGCGTAGGTGGGTCGGCGAGGGAGACCCAGTACTTC. Translated, it gives CASSVGGSARETQYF.